This T cell receptor beta chain was sequenced in a study of T cells expressing NK-cell markers. Study summary: Sorted CD3+CD56+NKG2C+, CD3+CD56+NKG2C- and CD3+CD56-NKG2C+ T cells provided the TCR beta repertoires. Eight donors were sequenced, of whom seven were HCMV-seropositive, while the remaining one was HCMV-seronegative. Study observations and caveats: CD8+ T cells in six or seven donors included dominant NKG2C+ clonotypes at roughly 1.0-7.5%. It was still unclear whether expanded NKG2C+ T cell clones were HCMV specific.

The CDR3 length is 12 residues. In germline, CDR1 is GTSNPN, CDR2 SVGIG (reference sequence). With regard to this clonotype: The antigen remains undetermined.

TCRdb reworked the 5' RACE reads into one entry per CDR3 protein, no DNA. Its table records about 390,000 distinct CDR3 sequences. The sample was blood T cells: a sorted CD56 or NKG2C T cell subset, CD4+ or CD8+ T cells, or bulk PBMC T cells (not recorded which). The TCR was taken from a woman aged 45 to 65 in good health. The chain combines TRBV30 with TRBJ1-1. CDR3 in amino acids: CAWSPVNTEAFF.